This TCR beta chain was identified during a study of blood T cell repertoires in COVID-19. CDR1 and CDR2 (germline): SQVTM, ANQGSEA. V was cut by 6 bases and J by 2 bases, with 11 bases left in between. The CDR3 loop spans 13 amino acids. The protocol was immunoSEQ multiplex PCR, while the TCRdb copy is restricted to in-frame clones and leaves out a portion. The sample gives a few hundred thousand clones, approximately 90% of which show up once; less than 4.5% is in the top ten. Participants came from some 23 US areas, aged about 18 to 89 years. The TCR was taken from a man aged 25-45 years who had recovered from COVID-19. Sequenced input: PBMCs or T cells enriched from blood (not recorded which). The chain uses TRBV29-1 and TRBJ1-5; a weak D match, TRBD1 (6 bases). The CDR3 loop reads CSVGDTGNQPQHF. CDR3 nucleotide sequence: TGCAGCGTCGGGGACACAGGCAATCAGCCCCAGCATTTT. Supplemented by reference TRBV29-1 and TRBJ1-5, the full variable domain reads SAVISQKPSRDICQRGTSLTIQCQVDSQVTMMFWYRQQPGQSLTLIATANQGSEATYESGFVIDKFPISRPNLTFSTLTVSNMSPEDSSIYLCSVGDTGNQPQHFGDGTRLSIL.